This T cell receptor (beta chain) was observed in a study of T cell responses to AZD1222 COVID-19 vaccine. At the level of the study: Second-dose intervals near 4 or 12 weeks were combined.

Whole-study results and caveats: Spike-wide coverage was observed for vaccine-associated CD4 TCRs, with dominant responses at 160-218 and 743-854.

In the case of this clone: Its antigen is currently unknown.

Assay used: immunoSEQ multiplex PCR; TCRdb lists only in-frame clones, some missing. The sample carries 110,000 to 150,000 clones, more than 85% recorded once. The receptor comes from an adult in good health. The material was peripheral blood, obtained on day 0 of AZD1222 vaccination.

In DNA form, the CDR3 reads TGTGCCAGCAGCCCCCACCCGGGGGGAGGGAAATCACCCCTCCACTTT. It translates to CASSPHPGGGKSPLHF. V gene TRBV5-6 combines with J gene TRBJ1-6, with a weak D call TRBD1 (5 bases). The CDR3 loop spans 16 amino acids. V lost 4 bases to trimming and J lost 10 bases, with 21 bases between them. CDR1 and CDR2 (germline): SGHDT, YYEEEE.